This T cell receptor beta chain emerged from a study of regulatory T cells in long-lasting Graves disease. In its sample, this clonotype was seen many times. The CDR3 covers 14 residues. Trimming pared 0 bases from V and 4 bases from J, leaving 9 bases between. Germline lookup yields CDR1 SGHTA and CDR2 FQGNSA. Specified time point: newly diagnosed GD, antithyroid drugs for less than 3 months. The authors made the TCR library using RNA they extracted from PBMCs. The TCR beta library used iRepertoire HTBI primers with Arm-PCR amplification of CDR3. TCRdb re-analysed the multiplex PCR reads in MiXCR, keeping a single row per CDR3 protein. Of around 230,000 distinct CDR3 sequences listed, 18% are singletons.

The sequencing here drew on peripheral blood mononuclear cells (PBMCs), taken at new diagnosis, from a patient treated with antithyroid drugs. The chain uses TRBV7-2 and TRBJ2-5; the D is unclear. This receptor was obtained from a female donor with Graves disease. CDR3 sequence reads: CASSLASRAETQYF. Written as DNA, the CDR3 is TGTGCCAGCAGCTTAGCGTCCCGGGCAGAGACCCAGTACTTC.